These T cell receptor beta chains were read from a single sample in a study of neurological immune-mediated disorders. TCRdb independently ran MiXCR on the 5' RACE reads; one entry per CDR3 protein. The sample has 81,000 or so distinct CDR3 sequences, around 4.6% seen once; the top ten hold approximately 2.2%. Material: PBMCs. Receptors were obtained from a woman in her thirties with multiple sclerosis. Both conserved end residues are part of each CDR3. Clone size appears in some rows only: once, few, many, or a class for an expanded clone.

clone size,V gene,CDR3 protein
.,TRBV6-2/TRBV6-3,CASRTIRDRGSYNEQFF
many,TRBV27,CASSSAFGEVRSGELFF
many,TRBV11-1,CASSLGGGLTDTQYF
many,TRBV12-3/TRBV12-4,CASSLIHNEQFF
many,TRBV20-1,CSATTGGLVDTQYF
many,TRBV5-5,CASSPVSGNTIYF
.,TRBV27,CASSLRSGEDEQYF
.,TRBV29-1,CSVAWGAGNTIYF
few,TRBV5-1,CASSDRMNTEAFF
many,TRBV7-9,CASSFFPGLAWSGNEQFF
many,TRBV6-1,CASGTGNSGANVLTF
few,TRBV5-1,CASRIGQGNNEKLFF
few,TRBV20-1,CSARSDRAWEQYF
.,TRBV12-3/TRBV12-4,CASSFDHKPQHF
.,TRBV7-8,CASSFPLSRFQETQYF
many,TRBV20-1,CSARGTSGRYYNEQFF
.,TRBV3-1,CASSQGGWTEAFF
.,TRBV7-8,CASSPGQGKETQYF
many,TRBV5-4,CASSLMWGGPETQYF
many,TRBV11-3,CASSLESGDTQYF
many,TRBV7-2,CASSFDLGNTIYF
few,TRBV5-1,CASSLAPQGPSSGNTIYF
many,TRBV5-1,CASSLGVGPRETQYF
many,TRBV7-2,CASSFLGARSNEQFF
many,TRBV12-3/TRBV12-4,CASSDHPGADTQYF
.,TRBV10-3,CAISAGSGGRETQYF
many,TRBV12-3/TRBV12-4,CASSKGGFNTEAFF
many,TRBV11-2,CASSFWRGGSADTQYF
.,TRBV18,CASSPDLLDEAFF
many,TRBV20-1,CSATSRETQYF
many,TRBV7-9,CASSPEVGLGPGWETQYF
many,TRBV20-1,CSASYRGNYGYTF
.,TRBV12-3/TRBV12-4,CASSTTVGAPQEAFF
.,TRBV7-9,CASSLDNRFSYEQYF
many,TRBV5-1,CASSSTTASGANVLTF
many,TRBV7-2,CASTQGPGGILKYF
many,TRBV5-1,CASSQGQGRSYEQYF
many,TRBV5-1,CASSLGSRSGELFF
many,TRBV2,CASSETQKQFF
few,TRBV21-1,CASSKVGVSNKTQNF
many,TRBV9,CASSGPQGGETQYF
few,TRBV20-1,CSARKGAYNEQFF